The clone carrying this TCR beta chain was counted a single time. Antigen specificity is unknown. Each of the patients experienced relapse following autologous stem cell transplantation, and their brentuximab vedotin exposure differed. Complete response, partial response or progressive disease constituted the best responses recorded. TCRdb's copy holds only in-frame clones and misses some; the assay was immunoSEQ multiplex PCR. The sample has about 13,000 clones, about 88% seen once. The data were obtained in a study of PD-1 blockade in classical Hodgkin lymphoma. In germline, CDR1 is SGDLS, CDR2 YYNGEE. V was shortened by 1 base and J by 3 bases, with 10 bases between the two germline ends. The CDR3 has 15 residues. Study observations and caveats: Nivolumab initiation under 1 year post-ASCT meant exclusion. Newly diagnosed patients were reported to start with lower TCR diversity than healthy donors. Patients with a complete response exhibited baseline diversity comparable to newly diagnosed patients.

This chain joins TRBV9 and TRBJ2-2; D is perhaps TRBD2 (5 bases). This sequence was found in a human donor with classical Hodgkin lymphoma. The input for sequencing was peripheral blood mononuclear cells (PBMCs), taken at baseline. The CDR3 region has the DNA TGTGCCAGCAGCGTAAGTGGGAGCCACACCGGGGAGCTGTTTTTT. It yields the protein CASSVSGSHTGELFF.